Only a few counts were recorded for the clone carrying this T cell receptor beta chain. These data belong to a study of blood T cell repertoires in COVID-19. Across the whole study: Samples came from the United States, Italy and Spain, spanning acute and convalescent COVID-19. T cells, B-cell-depleted T cells, or PBMCs provided the cDNA or gDNA that served as material.

Original handling: Amplification from reference gene primers served as the basis for estimated nucleated cell counts. Method: immunoSEQ multiplex PCR; TCRdb's copy keeps in-frame clones and lacks some. For V, J and clone size, that table is used; D and trimming come from the DNA. The sample records around 300,000 clones, approximately 83% being singletons. V was clipped by 6 bases and J by 0 bases, with 12 bases between them. Germline CDR1 and CDR2: LGHNA and YSLEER. The CDR3 length is 14 residues. The TCR comes from a human donor in a cohort sampled during active COVID-19. The V and J genes are TRBV4-3 and TRBJ2-7; D possibly corresponds to TRBD1 (6 bases). The material sequenced was peripheral blood. CDR3 loop: CASSLGQSSYEQYF. CDR3 sequence (DNA): TGCGCCAGCAGTCTTGGACAGTCCTCCTACGAGCAGTACTTC.